Listed here are 10 T cell receptor beta chains from one sample, sequenced in a study of multiple sclerosis patients with progressive multifocal leukoencephalopathy. Profiled with immunoSEQ multiplex PCR; TCRdb holds only in-frame clones, not every one. The sample holds some 28,000 clones; around 85% are singletons and the top ten take roughly 12%. This sample's time point: time of PML onset. The input for sequencing was PBMCs, taken from a patient treated with natalizumab. The origin of the receptors is a woman aged 25 to 39 with progressive multifocal leukoencephalopathy.

The chain couples TRBV5-1 to TRBJ2-1, with D tentatively TRBD2 (5 bases). Germline-derived CDR1 and CDR2 are SGHRS and YFSETQ. Deletions cut 1 base from V and 5 bases from J, with 10 bases between. This CDR3 spans 14 amino acids. The CDR3 DNA reads TGCGCCAGCAGCTTGAGCGGAAACCACAATGAGCAGTTCTTC. Its protein product is CASSLSGNHNEQFF.

CDR3 bases: TGTGCCAGCAGCTTGGGGCTACTAGCGGAAACCTACGAGCAGTACTTC. This translates into CASSLGLLAETYEQYF. The rearrangement uses TRBV11-2 and TRBJ2-7, with TRBD2 identical over 8 bases. Germline V CDR1 and CDR2: SGHAT, FQNNGV. This CDR3 comprises 16 residues. V gave up 3 bases and J gave up 2 bases; unmatched junction bases: 9.

V and J are TRBV19 and TRBJ2-5; D gene ambiguous. The J call may not be correct, given that the DNA end is closer to TRBJ2-7. The CDR3 consists of 13 residues. CDR1 LNHDA and CDR2 SQIVND come from the germline V gene (reference sequence). The CDR3 DNA follows: TGTGCCAGTAGTAAGATTCTAGAAGGCGAGCAGTACTTC. This sequence encodes CASSKILEGEQYF.

The rearrangement links TRBV6-1 to TRBJ1-2; no firm D call. Germline V gene data show CDR1 as MNHNS and CDR2 as SASEGT. This CDR3 contains 16 residues. V was trimmed by 1 base and J by 3 bases, leaving 15 bases between them. This CDR3 is CASSEGFAGSDYGYTF. The CDR3 nucleotides read TGTGCCAGCAGTGAAGGATTTGCGGGGAGCGACTATGGCTACACCTTC.

The V gene is TRBV7-6, the J gene TRBJ1-1; TRBD1 is a possible D gene (6 bases). The length of the CDR3 is 14 residues. CDR1 SGHVS and CDR2 FNYEAQ come from the germline V gene. Trimming cost V 5 bases and J 3 bases, with 13 bases left between them. The CDR3 coding sequence is TGTGCCAGCAGCCCAGAACCAGGGGACACTGAAGCTTTCTTT. This codes for CASSPEPGDTEAFF.

The V gene is TRBV11-1, the J gene TRBJ2-7; D unclear. The CDR3 has 12 amino acids. The V gene's germline CDR1 is SGHAT and CDR2 FQDESV (reference sequence). V lost 5 bases, J lost 6 bases, and 11 bases lay in between. The CDR3 DNA reads TGTGCCAGCAGCGATCAATATGGCGAGCAGTACTTC. Its protein product is CASSDQYGEQYF.

The genes are TRBV30 and TRBJ1-2, with TRBD1 identical over 9 bases. CDR3 length: 13 amino acids. Germline V gene sequence: CDR1 GTSNPN, CDR2 SVGIG (reference sequence). J gave up 9 bases and V 0 bases, and 5 bases lay outside the gene matches. The CDR3: CAWSVGQGSRYTF. The CDR3 nucleotides read TGTGCCTGGAGTGTGGGACAGGGAAGCCGCTACACCTTC.

This clone has a single count. The genes are TRBV6-1 and TRBJ2-3; maybe TRBD2 (6 bases). V lost 4 bases and J lost 7, with 33 bases in between. The CDR3 is 20 amino acids. The V gene's germline CDR1 is MNHNS and CDR2 SASEGT. Here the CDR3 DNA reads TGTGCCAGCAGTGCCCTAGTCGCCGGGGGATCGGTAGGGGCCAGAAATACGCAGTATTTT. Amino acid sequence: CASSALVAGGSVGARNTQYF.

A single count supports this clone. This chain links TRBV5-4 with TRBJ1-6, with D maybe TRBD1 (5 bases). The germline V and J ends were trimmed by 4 bases and 0 bases, with 17 bases remaining between them. Germline loops: CDR1 SGHNT, CDR2 YYREEE (reference sequence). CDR3 size: 18 residues. CDR3 residues: CASSLGVGVSSYNSPLHF. Written as DNA, the CDR3 is TGTGCCAGCAGCCTAGGGGTAGGGGTGAGCTCCTATAATTCACCCCTCCACTTT.

The rearrangement uses TRBV6-6 and TRBJ2-1, with D unclear. This CDR3 has 14 amino acids. Germline-derived CDR1 and CDR2 are MNHNY and SVGAGI (reference sequence). V gave up 2 bases and J gave up 3 bases, with 8 bases separating them. This CDR3 reads CASSYRADYNEQFF. The CDR3 DNA sequence: TGTGCCAGCAGTTACCGGGCAGACTACAATGAGCAGTTCTTC.